This T cell receptor beta chain was sequenced during a study of T cell responses to AZD1222 COVID-19 vaccine. Germline V CDR1 and CDR2: SNHLY, FYNNEI. Trimming stripped 5 bases from V and 7 bases from J, with 14 bases between. The CDR3 covers 13 residues. Repertoires were generated with immunoSEQ multiplex PCR, while TCRdb's copy carries only in-frame clones and drops some. This sample has 150,000 to 200,000 clones, with 92% found just once. The specimen comprised peripheral blood, sampled 28 days after the second AZD1222 dose. The TCR was taken from an adult who received the AZD1222 COVID-19 vaccine. The gene calls are TRBV2 and TRBJ1-2; D remains ambiguous. CDR3 DNA sequence: TGTGCCAGCAGTCCTACCCCCTTTAGTGGCTACACCTTC. Translation gives CASSPTPFSGYTF.